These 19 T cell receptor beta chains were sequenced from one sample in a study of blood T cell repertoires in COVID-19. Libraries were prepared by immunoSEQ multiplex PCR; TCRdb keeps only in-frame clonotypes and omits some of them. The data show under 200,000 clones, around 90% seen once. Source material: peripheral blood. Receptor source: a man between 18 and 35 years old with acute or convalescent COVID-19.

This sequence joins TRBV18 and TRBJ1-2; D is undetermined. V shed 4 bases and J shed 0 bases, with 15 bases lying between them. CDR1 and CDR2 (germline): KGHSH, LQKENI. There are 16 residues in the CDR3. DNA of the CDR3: TGTGCCAGCTCACTCGAGACTGGAACCGCTAACTATGGCTACACCTTC. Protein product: CASSLETGTANYGYTF.

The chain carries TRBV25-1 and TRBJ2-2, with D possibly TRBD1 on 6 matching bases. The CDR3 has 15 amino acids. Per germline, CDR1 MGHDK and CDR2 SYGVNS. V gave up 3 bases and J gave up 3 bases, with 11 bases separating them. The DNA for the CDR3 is TGTGCCAGCAGTGACTGGGGGCATGACACCGGGGAGCTGTTTTTT. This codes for CASSDWGHDTGELFF. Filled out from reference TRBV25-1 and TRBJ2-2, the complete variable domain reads EADIYQTPRYLVIGTGKKITLECSQTMGHDKMYWYQQDPGMELHLIHYSYGVNSTEKGDLSSESTVSRIRTEHFPLTLESARPSHTSQYLCASSDWGHDTGELFFGEGSRLTVL.

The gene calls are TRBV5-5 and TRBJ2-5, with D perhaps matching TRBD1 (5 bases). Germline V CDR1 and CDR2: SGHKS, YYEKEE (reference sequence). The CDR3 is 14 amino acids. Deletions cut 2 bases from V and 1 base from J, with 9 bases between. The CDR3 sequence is CASSFQGSQETQYF. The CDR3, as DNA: TGTGCCAGCAGCTTCCAGGGCAGCCAAGAGACCCAGTACTTC. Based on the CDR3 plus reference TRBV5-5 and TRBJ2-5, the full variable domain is DAGVTQSPTHLIKTRGQQVTLRCSPISGHKSVSWYQQVLGQGPQFIFQYYEKEERGRGNFPDRFSARQFPNYSSELNVNALLLGDSALYLCASSFQGSQETQYFGPGTRLLVL.

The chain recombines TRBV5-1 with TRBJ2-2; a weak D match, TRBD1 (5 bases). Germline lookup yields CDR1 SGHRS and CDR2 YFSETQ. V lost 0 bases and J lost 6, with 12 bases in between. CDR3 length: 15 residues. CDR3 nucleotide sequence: TGCGCCAGCAGCTTGGCGGCAGGGAAGTCCGGGGAGCTGTTTTTT. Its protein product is CASSLAAGKSGELFF.

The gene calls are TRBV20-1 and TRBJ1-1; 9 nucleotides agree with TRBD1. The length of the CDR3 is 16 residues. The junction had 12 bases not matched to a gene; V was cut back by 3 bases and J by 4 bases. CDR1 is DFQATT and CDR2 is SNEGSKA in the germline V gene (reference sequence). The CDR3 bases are TGCAGTGCTAGTAATCCGGGACGGGACAGGGCCACTGAAGCTTTCTTT. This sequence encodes CSASNPGRDRATEAFF.

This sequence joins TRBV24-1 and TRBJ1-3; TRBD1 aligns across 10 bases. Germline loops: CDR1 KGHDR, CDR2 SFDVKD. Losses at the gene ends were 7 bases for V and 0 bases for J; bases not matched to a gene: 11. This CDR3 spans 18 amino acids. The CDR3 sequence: CATSSGTGDLSSGNTIYF. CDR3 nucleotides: TGTGCCACCAGCTCCGGGACAGGGGATTTGAGCTCTGGAAACACCATATATTTT.

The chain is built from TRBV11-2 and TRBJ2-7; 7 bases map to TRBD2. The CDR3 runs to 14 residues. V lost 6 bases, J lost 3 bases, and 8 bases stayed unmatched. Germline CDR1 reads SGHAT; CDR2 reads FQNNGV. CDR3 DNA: TGTGCCAGCAGTTTGGGAGGGGAAAGCTACGAGCAGTACTTC. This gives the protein CASSLGGESYEQYF.

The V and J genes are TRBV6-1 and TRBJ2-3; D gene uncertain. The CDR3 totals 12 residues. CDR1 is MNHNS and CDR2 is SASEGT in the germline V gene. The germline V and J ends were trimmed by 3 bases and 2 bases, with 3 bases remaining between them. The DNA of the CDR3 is TGTGCCAGCAGTGACCTCACAGATACGCAGTATTTT. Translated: CASSDLTDTQYF.

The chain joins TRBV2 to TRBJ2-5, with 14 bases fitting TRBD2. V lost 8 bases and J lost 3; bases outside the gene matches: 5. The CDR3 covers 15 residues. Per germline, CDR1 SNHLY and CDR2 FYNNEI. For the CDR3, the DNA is TGTGCCAGCCCTAAGGGACTAGCGGGAGAAGAGACCCAGTACTTC. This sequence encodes CASPKGLAGEETQYF.

CDR3 residues: CASSSSDRADTEAFF. In nucleotides, the CDR3 is TGTGCCAGCAGCTCATCGGACAGGGCGGACACTGAAGCTTTCTTT. This sequence joins TRBV11-2 and TRBJ1-1; 8 nucleotides line up with TRBD1. CDR3 size: 15 residues. From germline, CDR1 is SGHAT and CDR2 FQNNGV. J gave up 3 bases and V 4 bases, and 7 bases lay outside the gene matches.

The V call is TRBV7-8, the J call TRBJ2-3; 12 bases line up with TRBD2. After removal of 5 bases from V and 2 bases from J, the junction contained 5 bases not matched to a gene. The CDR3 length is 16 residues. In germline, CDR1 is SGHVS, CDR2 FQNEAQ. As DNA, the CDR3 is TGTGCCAGCAGCCGGTCTAGCGGGGGGGCCACAGATACGCAGTATTTT. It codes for CASSRSSGGATDTQYF.

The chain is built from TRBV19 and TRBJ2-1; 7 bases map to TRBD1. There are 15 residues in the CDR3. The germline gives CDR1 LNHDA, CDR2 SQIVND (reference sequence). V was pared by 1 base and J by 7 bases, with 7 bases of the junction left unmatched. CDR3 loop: CASSIVTGNWNEQFF. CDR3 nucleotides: TGTGCCAGTAGTATAGTGACAGGGAATTGGAATGAGCAGTTCTTC.

The CDR3 DNA follows: TGTGCCATCGGCTACAGGGAAATAAACGGCTACACCTTC. It yields the protein CAIGYREINGYTF. This sequence joins TRBV10-3 and TRBJ1-2, with D tentatively TRBD1 (6 bases). V was clipped by 8 bases and J by 8 bases, with 18 bases between them. The CDR3 sequence is 13 residues long. The germline gives CDR1 ENHRY, CDR2 SYGVKD.

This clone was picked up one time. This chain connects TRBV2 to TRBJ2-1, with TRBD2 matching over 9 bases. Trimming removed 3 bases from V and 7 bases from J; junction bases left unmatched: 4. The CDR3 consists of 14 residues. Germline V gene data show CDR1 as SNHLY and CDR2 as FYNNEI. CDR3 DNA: TGTGCCAGCAGTGAGTCTAGCGGGATAAATGAGCAGTTCTTC. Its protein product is CASSESSGINEQFF. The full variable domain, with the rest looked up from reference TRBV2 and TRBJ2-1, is EPEVTQTPSHQVTQMGQEVILRCVPISNHLYFYWYRQILGQKVEFLVSFYNNEISEKSEIFDDQFSVERPDGSNFTLKIRSTKLEDSAMYFCASSESSGINEQFFGPGTRLTVL.

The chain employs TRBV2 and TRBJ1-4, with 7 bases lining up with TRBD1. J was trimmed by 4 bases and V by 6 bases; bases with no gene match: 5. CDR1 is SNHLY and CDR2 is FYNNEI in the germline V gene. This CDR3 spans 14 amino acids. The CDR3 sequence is CASRTGFSNEKLFF. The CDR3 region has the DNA TGTGCCAGCAGGACAGGGTTTAGTAATGAAAAACTGTTTTTT.

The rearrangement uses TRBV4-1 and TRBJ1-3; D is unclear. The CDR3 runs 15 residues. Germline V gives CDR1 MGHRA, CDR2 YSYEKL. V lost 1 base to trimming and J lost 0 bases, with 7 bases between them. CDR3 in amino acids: CASSQGVLSGNTIYF. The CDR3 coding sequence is TGCGCCAGCAGCCAAGGCGTCCTCTCTGGAAACACCATATATTTT.

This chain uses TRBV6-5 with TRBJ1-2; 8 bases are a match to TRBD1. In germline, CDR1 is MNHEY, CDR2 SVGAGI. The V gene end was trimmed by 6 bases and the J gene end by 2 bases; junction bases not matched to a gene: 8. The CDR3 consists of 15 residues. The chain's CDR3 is CASSGTGSLNYGYTF. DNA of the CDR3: TGTGCCAGCAGCGGGACAGGCTCCCTAAACTATGGCTACACCTTC.

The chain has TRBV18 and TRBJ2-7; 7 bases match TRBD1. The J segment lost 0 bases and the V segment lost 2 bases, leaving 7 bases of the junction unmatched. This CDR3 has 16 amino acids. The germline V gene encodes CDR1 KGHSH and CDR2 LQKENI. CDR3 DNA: TGTGCCAGCTCACCATACTCCGGGACAGCCTCCTACGAGCAGTACTTC. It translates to CASSPYSGTASYEQYF.

The CDR3 region has the DNA TGTGCCAGCATGGGCGGGGCTAGTAATTCACCCCTCCACTTT. This translates into CASMGGASNSPLHF. The chain couples TRBV6-6 to TRBJ1-6; D perhaps matches TRBD1 (5 bases). The V end was cut by 7 bases, the J end by 6 bases, with 13 bases between. This CDR3 region has 14 residues. Per the germline V gene, CDR1 is MNHNY and CDR2 is SVGAGI (reference sequence).